These 16 T cell receptor beta chains share one sample of origin, sequenced in a study of blood T cell repertoires in COVID-19. Data came from immunoSEQ multiplex PCR; TCRdb stores just in-frame clones and leaves some out. The table has fewer than 500,000 clones, more than 75% seen once; the top ten hold roughly 1.4%. Sequenced sample: PBMCs or T cells enriched from blood (not recorded which). The receptor set was obtained from a man under 40 who had recovered from COVID-19.

This sequence joins TRBV7-6 and TRBJ2-7; TRBD1 agrees at 7 bases. This CDR3 has 14 residues. Germline trimming cut 5 bases from V and 0 bases from J; bases unmatched to any gene: 4. Germline V lookup: CDR1 SGHVS, CDR2 FNYEAQ. The CDR3 DNA reads as TGTGCCAGCAGCATTTGGGACAGCTCCTACGAGCAGTACTTC. This gives the protein CASSIWDSSYEQYF. The full variable domain, with the rest looked up from reference TRBV7-6 and TRBJ2-7, is GAGVSQSPRYKVTKRGQDVALRCDPISGHVSLYWYRQALGQGPEFLTYFNYEAQQDKSGLPNDRFSAERPEGSISTLTIQRTEQRDSAMYRCASSIWDSSYEQYFGPGTRLTVT.

This clone was found a few times. The chain links TRBV6-5 to TRBJ1-4, with 7 positions matching TRBD1. The V gene end was trimmed by 7 bases and the J gene end by 7 bases; junction bases not matched to a gene: 6. Germline V CDR1 and CDR2: MNHEY, SVGAGI. This CDR3 comprises 13 residues. The CDR3 coding sequence is TGTGCCAGCACGCAGGGGGGATTTGAAAAACTGTTTTTT. This codes for CASTQGGFEKLFF.

The chain carries TRBV10-3 and TRBJ2-3, with 11 bases fitting TRBD2. CDR3 length: 16 amino acids. In germline, CDR1 is ENHRY, CDR2 SYGVKD. J gave up 1 base and V 7 bases, and 7 bases lay outside the gene matches. For the CDR3, the DNA is TGTGCCATCACCAGACTACTAGCGGGGGGCACAGATACGCAGTATTTT. This sequence encodes CAITRLLAGGTDTQYF.

The rearrangement uses TRBV27 and TRBJ2-7, with TRBD2 as a possible D gene (6 bases). CDR3 size: 15 residues. Germline loops: CDR1 MNHEY, CDR2 SMNVEV (reference sequence). The ends were cut back, 0 bases at V and 3 bases at J, with 12 bases in the middle. The CDR3: CASSLSLLGGYEQYF. CDR3 coding DNA: TGTGCCAGCAGTTTATCGCTCCTGGGGGGCTACGAGCAGTACTTC.

The CDR3 region has the DNA TGTGCCAGCAGCTTAAAGGGGGCTGAAGCTTTCTTT. Translation gives CASSLKGAEAFF. The chain joins TRBV7-2 to TRBJ1-1; D might be TRBD1 (6 bases). The ends were cut back, 2 bases at V and 6 bases at J, with 7 bases in the middle. Germline CDR1 and CDR2: SGHTA and FQGNSA. This CDR3 is built from 12 residues.

A remark on this clone: At the DNA level, this CDR3 is encoded by other sequences in the same sample as well. The chain uses TRBV7-2 and TRBJ2-7, with 11 bases aligning to TRBD1. Germline values: CDR1 SGHTA, CDR2 FQGNSA. The CDR3 is made up of 15 amino acids. With 3 bases clipped from V and 0 bases from J, the junction kept 1 base outside the gene matches. This chain's CDR3 is CASSLGQGGSYEQYF. The DNA of the CDR3 is TGTGCCAGCAGCTTGGGACAGGGGGGCTCCTACGAGCAGTACTTC.

The V gene is TRBV7-6, the J gene TRBJ2-7; D is uncertain. The CDR3 has 15 residues. Trimming shortened V by 5 bases and J by 0 bases, and 14 bases separated the two germline ends. Germline assignment: CDR1 SGHVS and CDR2 FNYEAQ. The CDR3 is CASSPGPTLSYEQYF. In nucleotides, the CDR3 is TGTGCCAGCAGCCCCGGTCCAACTCTCTCCTACGAGCAGTACTTC.

The V gene is TRBV3-1 (or the pseudogene TRBV3-2), the J gene TRBJ2-3, with 8 nucleotides matching TRBD1. Germline V gene lookup returns CDR1 LGHDT and CDR2 YNNKEL (reference sequence). The CDR3 covers 16 residues. The junction had 12 bases not matched to a gene; V was cut back by 2 bases and J by 8 bases. Here the CDR3 DNA reads TGTGCCAGCAGCCAAAACGGAATAACAGGGGGAGGTACGCAGTATTTT. As protein: CASSQNGITGGGTQYF.

This chain uses TRBV12-3 or TRBV12-4 with TRBJ1-5, with D tentatively TRBD1 (5 bases). This CDR3 has 11 residues. V dropped 6 bases and J dropped 10 bases, with 10 bases sitting between them. DNA for the CDR3: TGTGCCAGCAGCCTCGGGGGACCCCAGCATTTT. Encoded protein: CASSLGGPQHF.

This chain joins TRBV7-2 and TRBJ2-7; D ambiguous. Trimming took 2 bases from V and 7 from J, leaving 15 bases between them. CDR1 SGHTA and CDR2 FQGNSA come from the germline V gene. This CDR3 spans 14 amino acids. The CDR3 sequence is CASSLSYEAREQYF. Here the CDR3 DNA reads TGTGCCAGCAGCTTAAGCTATGAAGCGAGAGAGCAGTACTTC.

The chain uses TRBV15 and TRBJ1-5; 7 bases map to TRBD1. CDR1 is LNHNV and CDR2 is YYDKDF in the germline V gene (reference sequence). The CDR3 runs 15 residues. V shed 2 bases and J 4 bases; nucleotides not matched to a gene: 5. CDR3 sequence reads: CATSRLGQPNQPQHF. CDR3 in DNA: TGTGCCACCAGCAGATTGGGACAGCCAAATCAGCCCCAGCATTTT. Using reference TRBV15 and TRBJ1-5 for the parts outside the CDR3, the full variable domain is DAMVIQNPRYQVTQFGKPVTLSCSQTLNHNVMYWYQQKSSQAPKLLFHYYDKDFNNEADTPDNFQSRRPNTSFCFLDIRSPGLGDTAMYLCATSRLGQPNQPQHFGDGTRLSIL.

In its sample, this clone was seen many times. This chain connects TRBV5-4 to TRBJ2-1; D is ambiguous. CDR1 is SGHNT, CDR2 YYREEE, per germline (reference sequence). Trimming took off 4 bases at V and 10 bases at J, with 15 bases between the two ends. The CDR3 spans 13 residues. The CDR3 is CASSDNPASEQFF. The CDR3 nucleotides read TGTGCCAGCAGCGACAATCCCGCCTCCGAGCAGTTCTTC.

The chain joins TRBV19 to TRBJ1-2, with D uncertain. The CDR3 covers 15 residues. V was pared by 4 bases and J by 4 bases, with 16 bases between. CDR1 is LNHDA, CDR2 SQIVND, per germline (reference sequence). The CDR3 is CASSRSLTILYGYTF. The CDR3 DNA sequence: TGTGCCAGTAGTAGGTCCCTGACTATTCTCTATGGCTACACCTTC.

The CDR3 nucleotides read TGTGCCAGCAGTCTAGGGACAGGGAGTACCCAGTACTTC. Protein product: CASSLGTGSTQYF. The chain employs TRBV12-3 or TRBV12-4 and TRBJ2-5, with 9 bases that match TRBD1. The trim removed 5 bases at V and 8 bases at J, leaving 6 bases unmatched. This CDR3 contains 13 residues.

This chain uses TRBV27 with TRBJ2-3; TRBD1 matches 9 bases. Trimming cost V 5 bases and J 5 bases; bases outside gene matches: 8. Germline values: CDR1 MNHEY, CDR2 SMNVEV (reference sequence). The CDR3 has 15 amino acids. The DNA for the CDR3 is TGTGCCAGCAGTGTACCGGGACAGGGAAAAGATACGCAGTATTTT. It is translated as CASSVPGQGKDTQYF.

This rearrangement joins TRBV4-3 to TRBJ2-3; no definite D call. CDR3 length: 17 residues. Between the trimmed V and J ends, which lost 0 bases and 2 bases, there was a span of 15 bases. Germline loops: CDR1 LGHNA, CDR2 YSLEER. The chain's CDR3 is CASSQDLGSRTTDTQYF. In nucleotides, the CDR3 is TGCGCCAGCAGCCAAGATCTGGGTAGCCGTACCACAGATACGCAGTATTTT.